The clone carrying this T cell receptor beta chain has only one observation. These data come from a study of blood T cell repertoires in COVID-19. Study details: Italy, Spain and the United States were the sources of the convalescent and acute COVID-19 samples. The cDNA or gDNA used as material had been derived from T cells, B-cell-depleted T cells, or PBMCs.

Original analysis: Reference gene primer amplification gave nucleated cell count estimates. Clones were sequenced by immunoSEQ multiplex PCR, and TCRdb holds only the in-frame ones, with some missing. D and trimming come from the DNA, and the V and J calls and clone size come from that table. This sample yields 250,000 or so clones, of which 85% to 90% are seen a single time; roughly 5% belongs to the top ten. One Seattle source followed patients from active infection through their disease course. CDR1 and CDR2 from the germline V gene are SEHNR and FQNEAQ (reference sequence). The CDR3 spans 15 residues. Trimming removed 5 bases from V and 5 bases from J; junction bases left unmatched: 7.

The source is a woman aged 60 to 75 with COVID-19, enrolled during active disease. Material for sequencing was peripheral blood. V and J are TRBV7-9 and TRBJ2-1; 9 nucleotides align to TRBD2. Here the CDR3 reads CASSPGSGGNNEQFF. In DNA form, the CDR3 reads TGTGCCAGCAGCCCCGGGAGCGGGGGGAACAATGAGCAGTTCTTC.